One sample yielded the 2 T cell receptor beta chains listed below, sequenced in a study of CD8 T cell repertoires and HIV-1 epitope variants. Data came from immunoSEQ multiplex PCR; TCRdb stores just in-frame clones and leaves some out. The sample lists under 5,500 clones; roughly two thirds were seen once. No antigen is known for these receptors. Sequenced input: cultured CD8+ T cells derived from PBMCs. These TCRs come from a male donor with HIV.

The rearrangement uses TRBV15 and TRBJ2-3; D is perhaps TRBD2 (5 bases). Trimming shortened V by 0 bases and J by 4 bases, and 11 bases separated the two germline ends. The CDR3 loop spans 15 amino acids. CDR1 is LNHNV and CDR2 is YYDKDF in the germline V gene (reference sequence). The CDR3 DNA reads TGTGCCACCAGCAGAGATAGCGATGGCGCAGATACGCAGTATTTT. It translates to CATSRDSDGADTQYF.

CDR3 sequence (DNA): TGCGCCAGCAGCCCCGGGGTCTCTGGGGATACGCAGTATTTT. Its protein product is CASSPGVSGDTQYF. This chain joins TRBV5-1 and TRBJ2-3; possible D gene TRBD2, 5 bases. Trimming shortened V by 4 bases and J by 6 bases, and 15 bases separated the two germline ends. This CDR3 is 14 amino acids long. Germline CDR1 is SGHRS and CDR2 is YFSETQ.